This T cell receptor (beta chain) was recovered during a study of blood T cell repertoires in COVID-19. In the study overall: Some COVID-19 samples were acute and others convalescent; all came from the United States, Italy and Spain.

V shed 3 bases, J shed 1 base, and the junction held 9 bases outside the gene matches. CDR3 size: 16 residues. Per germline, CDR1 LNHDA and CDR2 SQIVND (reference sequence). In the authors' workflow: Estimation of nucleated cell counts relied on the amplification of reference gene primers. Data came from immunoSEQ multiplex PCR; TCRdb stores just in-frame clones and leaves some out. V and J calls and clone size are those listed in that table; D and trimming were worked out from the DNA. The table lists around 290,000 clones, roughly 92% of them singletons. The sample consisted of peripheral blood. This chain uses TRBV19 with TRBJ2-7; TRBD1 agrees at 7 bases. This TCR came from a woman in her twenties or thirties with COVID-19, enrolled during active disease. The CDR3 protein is CASSMGTRDSSYEQYF. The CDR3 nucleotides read TGTGCCAGTAGTATGGGGACCCGGGACAGTTCCTACGAGCAGTACTTC.